The 28 T cell receptor beta chains listed next were all sequenced from one sample in a study of OX40 agonist ivuxolimab in advanced cancers. Profiled with immunoSEQ multiplex PCR; TCRdb holds only in-frame clones, not every one. The sample contains about 93,000 clones, about 91% of which appear only once. Specimen: CD4+ or CD8+ T cells sorted from blood, collected in a trial of the OX40 agonist ivuxolimab. All receptors come from an adult with an advanced solid tumor such as melanoma, head and neck, liver or kidney cancer.

The rearrangement uses TRBV6-5 and TRBJ2-2; no clear D gene. This CDR3 comprises 11 residues. The V end was cut by 7 bases, the J end by 7 bases, with 7 bases between. Germline CDR1 reads MNHEY; CDR2 reads SVGAGI. CDR3 in amino acids: CASTLFGELFF. CDR3 nucleotide sequence: TGTGCCAGCACCTTGTTCGGGGAGCTGTTTTTT.

The J gene is TRBJ1-4, the V gene TRBV11-2; no firm D call. The CDR3 loop spans 14 amino acids. Germline lookup yields CDR1 SGHAT and CDR2 FQNNGV. V was trimmed by 1 base and J by 8 bases, leaving 11 bases between them. CDR3 DNA sequence: TGTGCCAGCAGCTTAGGGGCCGGCGGAGAAAAACTGTTTTTT. It specifies CASSLGAGGEKLFF.

The chain uses TRBV7-2 and TRBJ2-4; TRBD2 agrees at 8 bases. The CDR3 totals 15 residues. With V trimmed by 1 base and J by 4 bases, 3 bases remained unmatched. Germline lookup yields CDR1 SGHTA and CDR2 FQGNSA. CDR3 coding DNA: TGTGCCAGCAGCTTAGTTGCTAGCGGGAAAAACATTCAGTACTTC. It encodes CASSLVASGKNIQYF.

V and J are TRBV7-8 and TRBJ2-5; the D gene could be TRBD1 or TRBD2 (5 bases each). The V end was cut by 5 bases, the J end by 1 base, with 11 bases between. Germline V gene sequence: CDR1 SGHVS, CDR2 FQNEAQ. This CDR3 has 14 residues. In DNA form, the CDR3 reads TGTGCCAGCAGCCCAGCCGGGGCCCAAGAGACCCAGTACTTC. Translating gives CASSPAGAQETQYF.

This chain uses TRBV7-3 with TRBJ2-5, with a weak D call TRBD1 (6 bases). The V and J ends lost 2 bases and 1 base respectively, with 14 bases between them. Germline V CDR1 and CDR2: SGHTA, FQGTGA. There are 16 residues in the CDR3. The CDR3 coding sequence is TGTGCCAGCAGCTTAGGAACAGGGCAGCTCCAAGAGACCCAGTACTTC. Protein: CASSLGTGQLQETQYF.

The chain links TRBV6-1 to TRBJ2-7; 12 positions agree with TRBD2. From germline, CDR1 is MNHNS and CDR2 SASEGT. After removal of 7 bases from V and 5 bases from J, the junction contained 9 bases not matched to a gene. The CDR3 is made up of 15 amino acids. The CDR3 region is CASIQRTSGKHEQYF. The CDR3 coding sequence is TGTGCCAGCATCCAGAGGACTAGCGGGAAACACGAGCAGTACTTC.

This clone has just a few counts. The rearrangement links TRBV6-1 to TRBJ2-7; 9 positions agree with TRBD1. This CDR3 has 15 residues. V was clipped by 1 base and J by 3 bases; unmatched bases: 4. The V gene's germline CDR1 is MNHNS and CDR2 SASEGT. The CDR3 reads CASSEDDRGFYEQYF. In DNA, the CDR3 is TGTGCCAGCAGTGAAGATGACAGGGGGTTCTACGAGCAGTACTTC.

The chain joins TRBV6-1 to TRBJ1-6; TRBD1 matches at 10 bases. The CDR3 runs 18 residues. V lost 4 bases and J lost 3; bases outside the gene matches: 9. From germline, CDR1 is MNHNS and CDR2 SASEGT. This CDR3 reads CASSGRTGGDFYNSPLHF. CDR3 in DNA: TGTGCCAGCAGTGGGCGGACAGGGGGGGACTTCTATAATTCACCCCTCCACTTT.

The chain's CDR3 is CASSLAGTGSSTDTQYF. In DNA form, the CDR3 reads TGTGCCAGCAGCTTGGCCGGGACTGGATCTAGCACAGATACGCAGTATTTT. The chain recombines TRBV7-3 with TRBJ2-3, with D maybe TRBD2 (6 bases). The CDR3 runs 17 residues. Germline loops: CDR1 SGHTA, CDR2 FQGTGA. Between the trimmed V and J ends, which lost 3 bases and 0 bases, there was a span of 16 bases.

The chain employs TRBV5-1 and TRBJ2-2; 7 bases are a match to TRBD2. V lost 5 bases and J lost 2; bases outside the gene matches: 3. The V gene's germline CDR1 is SGHRS and CDR2 YFSETQ. The CDR3 runs to 14 residues. The CDR3 sequence is CASRRELNTGELFF. The DNA of the CDR3 is TGCGCCAGCAGGCGGGAGCTTAACACCGGGGAGCTGTTTTTT.

The count of this clone is one. The rearrangement links TRBV2 to TRBJ2-5, with D unresolved. The V and J ends lost 6 bases and 5 bases respectively, with 7 bases between them. The CDR3 is made up of 11 amino acids. Looked up from germline, CDR1 is SNHLY and CDR2 is FYNNEI. The CDR3 region is CASRVRETQYF. The CDR3 DNA is TGTGCCAGCAGGGTCCGCGAGACCCAGTACTTC.

The J gene is TRBJ2-1, the V gene TRBV5-1; 12 nucleotides align to TRBD2. The CDR3 is 17 residues long. Losses at the gene ends were 0 bases for V and 4 bases for J; bases not matched to a gene: 5. CDR1 and CDR2 (germline): SGHRS, YFSETQ. CDR3 sequence (DNA): TGCGCCAGCAGCTTGGCCGCACTAGCGGGGGGTTACAATGAGCAGTTCTTC. Protein sequence: CASSLAALAGGYNEQFF.

The rearrangement uses TRBV10-1 and TRBJ2-5, with 9 positions matching TRBD2. CDR1 is WNHNN and CDR2 is SYGVQD in the germline V gene (reference sequence). V lost 5 bases to trimming and J lost 0 bases; unmatched junction nucleotides: 4. The CDR3 extends over 15 amino acids. The CDR3 region has the DNA TGCGCCAGCAGTTTGCAGCGGGGGGACCAAGAGACCCAGTACTTC. Translating it yields CASSLQRGDQETQYF.

This clone was picked up a small number of times. The V call is TRBV5-1, the J call TRBJ2-7; 9 bases fit TRBD1. The CDR3 has 13 amino acids. Germline lookup yields CDR1 SGHRS and CDR2 YFSETQ. With V trimmed by 5 bases and J by 7 bases, 7 bases remained unmatched. DNA of the CDR3: TGCGCCAGCAGAGAACAGGGGGCGCATGAGCAGTACTTC. It yields the protein CASREQGAHEQYF.

This chain joins TRBV6-5 and TRBJ2-3; D is perhaps TRBD2 (6 bases). V lost 8 bases and J lost 2, with 17 bases in between. Germline V CDR1 and CDR2: MNHEY, SVGAGI. This CDR3 has 15 amino acids. The CDR3 bases are TGTGCCAGCGGGTATACGAGCGGGCACACAGATACGCAGTATTTT. Protein: CASGYTSGHTDTQYF.

This clone was seen a single time. An end of the junction differs from the germline gene, which may be a read error. This rearrangement joins TRBV7-7 to TRBJ1-1; 9 nucleotides match TRBD1. Germline V gives CDR1 SSHAT, CDR2 FNYEAQ (reference sequence). The CDR3 is 14 amino acids. The CDR3 DNA reads as TGTGCTAGCAGCACTAGGGACAGGGAAAAGGACCTAAGCTTT. The encoded protein is CASSTRDREKDLSF. The variable domain in full, with the rest retrieved from reference TRBV7-7 and TRBJ1-1, is GAGVSQSPRYKVTKRGQDVTLRCDPISSHATLYWYQQALGQGPEFLTYFNYEAQPDKSGLPSDRFSAERPEGSISTLTIQRTEQRDSAMYRCASSTRDREKDLSFGQGTRLTVV.

The chain employs TRBV19 and TRBJ1-1; D is unresolved. The germline V and J ends were trimmed by 7 bases and 0 bases, with 9 bases remaining between them. From germline, CDR1 is LNHDA and CDR2 SQIVND (reference sequence). This CDR3 has 13 amino acids. The CDR3 sequence: CASTQRLNTEAFF. CDR3 nucleotides: TGTGCCAGTACGCAGAGATTGAACACTGAAGCTTTCTTT.

V usage is TRBV11-3 and J usage is TRBJ2-3; 14 nucleotides agree with TRBD2. The CDR3 runs 19 residues. Germline loops: CDR1 SGHNT, CDR2 YENEEA. V was clipped by 1 base and J by 3 bases; unmatched bases: 9. CDR3 coding DNA: TGTGCCAGCAGCTTAGTCGGGACTAGCGGGAGTCGGTTAACAGATACGCAGTATTTT. Its protein is CASSLVGTSGSRLTDTQYF.

This chain joins TRBV6-6 and TRBJ2-7; D could derive from TRBD1 or TRBD2 (5 bases each). The CDR3 totals 14 residues. CDR1 MNHNY and CDR2 SVGAGI come from the germline V gene (reference sequence). Trimming took 6 bases from V and 6 from J, leaving 18 bases between them. The CDR3 spells CASRFEGTYGEQYF. Here the CDR3 DNA reads TGTGCCAGCAGGTTCGAAGGGACCTATGGCGAGCAGTACTTC.

The chain employs TRBV6-5 and TRBJ1-2; no reliable D call. This CDR3 spans 14 amino acids. Deletions cut 7 bases from V and 6 bases from J, with 18 bases between. The V gene's germline CDR1 is MNHEY and CDR2 SVGAGI. The CDR3: CASTSRIPSNGYTF. In DNA form, the CDR3 reads TGTGCCAGCACCTCCCGGATACCAAGCAATGGCTACACCTTC.

The chain has TRBV19 and TRBJ1-4; 7 nucleotides line up with TRBD1. CDR1 and CDR2 from the germline V gene are LNHDA and SQIVND (reference sequence). The CDR3 spans 16 residues. The J segment lost 8 bases and the V segment lost 4 bases, leaving 13 bases of the junction unmatched. The CDR3 here is CASSTGGPGRQEKLFF. The CDR3 nucleotides read TGTGCCAGTAGTACAGGGGGGCCCGGACGACAGGAAAAACTGTTTTTT.

The chain recombines TRBV9 with TRBJ2-1; D is unclear. This CDR3 has 11 amino acids. Germline CDR1 reads SGDLS; CDR2 reads YYNGEE. V lost 4 bases to trimming and J lost 6 bases, with 5 bases between them. The CDR3 DNA sequence: TGTGCCAGCAGCACCCCCAATGAGCAGTTCTTC. Translating it yields CASSTPNEQFF.

The V gene is TRBV19, the J gene TRBJ1-2, with 12 bases identical to TRBD1. The V gene's germline CDR1 is LNHDA and CDR2 SQIVND (reference sequence). CDR3 length: 14 residues. V dropped 5 bases and J dropped 8; count of bases not matched to a gene: 6. CDR3 bases: TGTGCCAGTAGTCCAGGGACAGGGGGCGCGGGCTACACCTTC. It translates to CASSPGTGGAGYTF.

The genes are TRBV2 and TRBJ2-1; D uncertain. This CDR3 comprises 10 residues. Germline V gene lookup returns CDR1 SNHLY and CDR2 FYNNEI. Trimming stripped 8 bases from V and 6 bases from J, with 5 bases between. CDR3 bases: TGTGCCAGCTGGGTCAATGAGCAGTTCTTC. Residues: CASWVNEQFF.

The chain couples TRBV6-1 to TRBJ2-7, with D perhaps matching TRBD1 (6 bases). The V gene's germline CDR1 is MNHNS and CDR2 SASEGT. The CDR3 extends over 13 amino acids. Trimming pared 6 bases from V and 3 bases from J, leaving 12 bases between. The CDR3 DNA reads TGTGCCAGCAGCCAAGGACAGCACTACGAGCAGTACTTC. Its translation is CASSQGQHYEQYF.

The chain recombines TRBV6-1 with TRBJ2-7; 12 bases are shared with TRBD1. Germline CDR1 is MNHNS and CDR2 is SASEGT. This CDR3 region has 13 residues. V lost 8 bases and J lost 6; bases outside the gene matches: 5. The CDR3 is CASRDRGLSEQYF. DNA for the CDR3: TGTGCCAGCCGGGACAGGGGGCTCAGCGAGCAGTACTTC.

This clone appeared once. The chain has TRBV5-1 and TRBJ2-1; D is unclear. Looked up from germline, CDR1 is SGHRS and CDR2 is YFSETQ. V was cut by 0 bases and J by 2 bases, with 6 bases left in between. The CDR3 is 14 amino acids. CDR3 amino acids: CASSLGQTYNEQFF. The CDR3, as DNA: TGCGCCAGCAGCTTGGGTCAGACCTACAATGAGCAGTTCTTC.

This clone was observed a single time. V and J are TRBV2 and TRBJ2-7; the D gene is possibly TRBD1 (5 bases). The germline V gene encodes CDR1 SNHLY and CDR2 FYNNEI. This CDR3 has 13 amino acids. V was pared by 7 bases and J by 7 bases, with 17 bases between. The CDR3 DNA reads as TGTGCCAGCATTCAGGACATCGGATTGGAGCAGTACTTC. This translates into CASIQDIGLEQYF.